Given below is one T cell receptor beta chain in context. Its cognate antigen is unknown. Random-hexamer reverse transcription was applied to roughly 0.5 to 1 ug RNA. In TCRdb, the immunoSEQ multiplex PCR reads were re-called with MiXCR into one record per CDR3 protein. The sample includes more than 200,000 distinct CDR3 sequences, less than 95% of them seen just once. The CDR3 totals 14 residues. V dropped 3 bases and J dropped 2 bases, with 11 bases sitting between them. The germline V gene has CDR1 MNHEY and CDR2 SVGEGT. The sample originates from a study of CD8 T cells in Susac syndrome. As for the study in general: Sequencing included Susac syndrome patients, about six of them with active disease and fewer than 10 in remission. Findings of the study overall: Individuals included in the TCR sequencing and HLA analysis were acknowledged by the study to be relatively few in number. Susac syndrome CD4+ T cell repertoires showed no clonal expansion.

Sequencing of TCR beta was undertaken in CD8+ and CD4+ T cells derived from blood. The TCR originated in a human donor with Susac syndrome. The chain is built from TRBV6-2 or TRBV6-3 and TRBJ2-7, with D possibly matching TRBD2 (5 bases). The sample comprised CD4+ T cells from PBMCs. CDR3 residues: CASSYLLETYEQYF. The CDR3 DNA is TGTGCCAGCAGTTATTTACTAGAAACCTACGAGCAGTACTTC.